This note documents a single T cell receptor beta chain sequence. Its antigen is unidentified. Described treatment: some 19 received Ad26.COV2.S at low or high dose, single or two shots; 5 received placebo; per-sample allocation not given. Each sample was drawn 63 days after the first injection (of vaccine or placebo). Participants' vaccine, an Ad26 vector, delivered Wuhan-strain SARS-CoV-2 spike. This entry is derived from a study of Ad26.COV2.S vaccination and SARS-CoV-2 variants. Study findings and constraints: Placebo recipients and vaccine recipients were similar in non-spike TCR breadth. Vaccine recipients had higher spike-specific TCR breadth than placebo recipients.

Assay used: immunoSEQ multiplex PCR; TCRdb lists only in-frame clones, some missing. The table records 350,000 to 450,000 clones, 80% to 90% of them present only once. The CDR3 is 13 amino acids. Trimming pared 3 bases from V and 4 bases from J, leaving 10 bases between. Germline V CDR1 and CDR2: GTSNPN, SVGIG (reference sequence). The source of this sequence is a person between 18 and 59 years old who received the Ad26.COV2.S COVID-19 vaccine or a placebo. The chain is built from TRBV30 and TRBJ1-3, with no clear D. The sample in question was peripheral blood, obtained in a trial of Ad26.COV2.S vaccine versus placebo. As DNA, the CDR3 is TGTGCCTGGAGGCACCCGAGGGGAAACACCATATATTTT. Translation gives CAWRHPRGNTIYF.